This T cell receptor beta chain was documented in a study of memory CD4+ T cells and cytomegalovirus serostatus (dated by TCRdb to the late 2010s). Regarding the research as a whole: The cohort included approximately 35 healthy adults from Belgium, of whom 9 were CMV seropositive and approximately 24 were CMV seronegative. CD4+ memory TCRbeta repertoires of a Belgian cohort with known cytomegalovirus serostatus were sequenced in order to replicate a published TCR-based CMV serostatus classifier. Study-level results and caveats: For predicting CMV serostatus, the median bootstrapped AUC was about 0.95 using the original framework and roughly 0.91 using a US-trained random forest. On the Belgian cohort, the classifier based on the original framework reached a median bootstrapped AUC of 0.95, with a 95% CI of 0.76-1.00. Only CD4+CD45RO+ memory cells were sequenced, unlike the original study, which covered naive and memory CD4+ and CD8+ populations. Among the 150 to 200 previously reported CMV-associated TCRbeta sequences, 60 to 85 showed up in the CD4+ memory repertoires, with each one found in between one and five individuals. Results were interpreted as suggesting that the CMV-associated TCR signature is largely present in the CD4+ memory repertoire.

Comment on this clone: It has no known antigen specificity. No base-level quality is on record; no much larger clone is a single base apart.

Genomic DNA was extracted from sorted cells with the Quick-DNA Microprep Kit. TCRbeta DNA was amplified with the immunoSEQ hsTCRbeta kit following the manufacturer's protocol. TCRbeta libraries were sequenced on an Illumina MiSeq instrument. In the source study's methods: Once out-of-frame sequences had been removed, a few million distinct TCRbeta sequences were left, which works out to an average of roughly 67,000 per individual. Each individual was scored using the number of about 180 previously reported CMV-associated TCRbeta sequences that the individual carried and the total number of productive distinct TCRbeta sequences. A beta-binomial model was reimplemented in Python, and scikit-learn random forests with default parameters were trained on US cohort data. Classifier performance on the Belgian cohort was summarized as median AUC with percentile confidence intervals over 10,000 bootstrap iterations. TCRdb carries this immuneACCESS record with in-frame sequences only. Its versions omit some clonotypes, under half of them owing to an unresolved V gene in the studies checked, with the rest unexplained. V and J calls and clone size are as listed in that table; D and trimming were resolved from the DNA. This sample is represented by tens of thousands of clones; 76% of them were singletons. Jointly, the top ten make up around 4.3% of the sample.

The cysteine opens and the phenylalanine closes a CDR3 of 16 amino acids. Only the CDR3 portion is preserved as DNA: 48 bases, with reading frame beginning at the first base. CDR1 MNHNS and CDR2 SASEGT were looked up in the germline V gene. Relative to germline, V is 5 bases shorter and J is 1 base shorter, with 15 bases between their ends. A FACSAria II was used to sort memory CD4+ T cells, defined as single viable CD3+CD4+CD8-CD45RO+ cells. To determine CMV serostatus, a Roche Elecsys assay was used that detects serum IgG against CMV pp150, pp28, p38 and p52. Once the samples were thawed, total CD4+ T cells were enriched through positive selection using CD4 magnetic microbeads. The samples came from a different study that was designed specifically to examine the CD4+ T cell memory repertoire. Following standard operating procedures, peripheral blood mononuclear cells were isolated and cryopreserved, while serum was kept at -80 degrees C. The staining relied on CD3-PerCP (BW264/56), CD4-APC (RPA-T4), CD45RO-PE (UCHT1) and CD8-Pacific Orange (3B5) antibodies, and Sytox blue was used to exclude non-viable cells.

The sample taken for sequencing was memory CD4+ T cells from blood. The chain links TRBV6-1 with TRBJ2-1, with the identity of the D gene unclear. This TCR derives from an adult in good health and CMV-seropositive. The CDR3 protein is CASSKERLVSYNEQFF. The nucleotides read TGTGCCAGCAGTAAAGAACGGTTAGTTTCCTACAATGAGCAGTTCTTC.